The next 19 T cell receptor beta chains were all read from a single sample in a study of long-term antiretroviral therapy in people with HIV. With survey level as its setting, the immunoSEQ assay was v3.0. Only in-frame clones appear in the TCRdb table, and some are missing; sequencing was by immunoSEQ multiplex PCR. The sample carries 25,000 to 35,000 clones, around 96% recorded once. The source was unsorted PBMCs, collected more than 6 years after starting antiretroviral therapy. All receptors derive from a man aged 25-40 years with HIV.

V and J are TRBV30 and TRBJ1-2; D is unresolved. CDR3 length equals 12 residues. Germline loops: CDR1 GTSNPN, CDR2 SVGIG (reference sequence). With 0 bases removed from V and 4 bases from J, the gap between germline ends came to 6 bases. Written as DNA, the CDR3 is TGTGCCTGGAGTGTAAGCAGCTATGGCTACACCTTC. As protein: CAWSVSSYGYTF.

The CDR3, as DNA: TGTGCCAGCAGGATTAGCGGGGCCGAACTTTACGAGCAGTACTTC. Residues: CASRISGAELYEQYF. The rearrangement uses TRBV2 and TRBJ2-7; 8 bases match TRBD2. Germline V gene sequence: CDR1 SNHLY, CDR2 FYNNEI. This CDR3 region has 15 residues. The J segment lost 4 bases and the V segment lost 6 bases, leaving 11 bases of the junction unmatched.

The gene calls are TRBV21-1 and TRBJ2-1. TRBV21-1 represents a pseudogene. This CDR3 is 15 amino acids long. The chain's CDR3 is CASSKGPSSYNEQFF. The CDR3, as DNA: TGTGCCAGCAGCAAAGGACCAAGCTCCTACAATGAGCAGTTCTTC.

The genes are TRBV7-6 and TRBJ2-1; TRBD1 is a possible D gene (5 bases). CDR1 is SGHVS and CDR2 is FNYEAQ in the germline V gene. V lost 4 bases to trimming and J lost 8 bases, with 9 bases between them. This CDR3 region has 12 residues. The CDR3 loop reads CASSSDSYEQFF. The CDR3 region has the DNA TGTGCCAGCAGCTCAGACAGTTATGAGCAGTTCTTC. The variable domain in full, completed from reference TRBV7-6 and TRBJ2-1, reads GAGVSQSPRYKVTKRGQDVALRCDPISGHVSLYWYRQALGQGPEFLTYFNYEAQQDKSGLPNDRFSAERPEGSISTLTIQRTEQRDSAMYRCASSSDSYEQFFGPGTRLTVL.

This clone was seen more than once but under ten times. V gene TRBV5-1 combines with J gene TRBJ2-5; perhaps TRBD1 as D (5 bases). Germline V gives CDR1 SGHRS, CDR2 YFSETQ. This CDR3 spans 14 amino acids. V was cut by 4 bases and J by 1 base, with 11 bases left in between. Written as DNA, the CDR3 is TGCGCCAGCAGCAAACAGGAGCTCCAAGAGACCCAGTACTTC. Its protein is CASSKQELQETQYF.

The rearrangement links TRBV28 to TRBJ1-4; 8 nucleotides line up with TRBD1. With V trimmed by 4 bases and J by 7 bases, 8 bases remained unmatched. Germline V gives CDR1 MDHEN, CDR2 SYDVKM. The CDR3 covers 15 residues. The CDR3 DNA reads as TGTGCCAGCAGTTCAGCAGGGGGCTCTAGTGAAAAACTGTTTTTT. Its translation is CASSSAGGSSEKLFF.

The chain's CDR3 is CASSLTGGSYGYTF. The CDR3 nucleotides are TGTGCCAGCAGTCTTACAGGGGGCAGCTATGGCTACACCTTC. V is TRBV6-5 and J is TRBJ1-2; TRBD1 matches 9 bases. V dropped 5 bases and J dropped 4; count of bases not matched to a gene: 5. This CDR3 is 14 amino acids long. Per germline, CDR1 MNHEY and CDR2 SVGAGI.

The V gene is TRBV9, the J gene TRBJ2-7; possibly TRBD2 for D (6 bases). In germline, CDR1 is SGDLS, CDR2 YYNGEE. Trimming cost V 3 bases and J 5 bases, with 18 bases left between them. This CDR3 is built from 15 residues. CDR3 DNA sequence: TGTGCCAGCAGCGCCCCGGGAGCCCCGGGCGACGAGCAGTACTTC. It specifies CASSAPGAPGDEQYF.

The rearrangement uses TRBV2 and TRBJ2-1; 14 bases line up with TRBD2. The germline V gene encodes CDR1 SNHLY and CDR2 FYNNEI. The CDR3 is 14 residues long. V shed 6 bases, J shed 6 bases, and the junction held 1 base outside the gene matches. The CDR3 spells CASRGTSGGNEQFF. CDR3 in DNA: TGTGCCAGCAGAGGGACTAGCGGGGGCAATGAGCAGTTCTTC.

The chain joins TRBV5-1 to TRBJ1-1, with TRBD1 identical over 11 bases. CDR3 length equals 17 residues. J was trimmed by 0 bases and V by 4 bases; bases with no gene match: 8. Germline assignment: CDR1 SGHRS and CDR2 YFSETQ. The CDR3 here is CASSQWTGGRMNTEAFF. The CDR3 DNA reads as TGCGCCAGCAGCCAATGGACAGGGGGCCGGATGAACACTGAAGCTTTCTTT.

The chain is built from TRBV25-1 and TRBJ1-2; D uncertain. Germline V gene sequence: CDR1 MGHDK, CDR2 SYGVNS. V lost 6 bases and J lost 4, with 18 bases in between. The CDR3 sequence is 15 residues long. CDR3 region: CASRAPTGILYGYTF. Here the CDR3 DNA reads TGTGCCAGCAGAGCGCCGACCGGGATTCTCTATGGCTACACCTTC.

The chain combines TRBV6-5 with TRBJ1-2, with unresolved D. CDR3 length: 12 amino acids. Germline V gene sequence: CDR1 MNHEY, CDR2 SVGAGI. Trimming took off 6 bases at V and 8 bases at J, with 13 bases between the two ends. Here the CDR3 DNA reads TGTGCCAGCAGCCGCATCCTGGGGGGCTACACCTTC. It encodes CASSRILGGYTF.

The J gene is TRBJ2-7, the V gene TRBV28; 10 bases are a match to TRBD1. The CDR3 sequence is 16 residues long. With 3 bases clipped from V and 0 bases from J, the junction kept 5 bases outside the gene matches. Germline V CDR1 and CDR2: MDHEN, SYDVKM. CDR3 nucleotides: TGTGCCAGCAGTTTGGTCGGGACAGGGGCCTCCTACGAGCAGTACTTC. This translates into CASSLVGTGASYEQYF.

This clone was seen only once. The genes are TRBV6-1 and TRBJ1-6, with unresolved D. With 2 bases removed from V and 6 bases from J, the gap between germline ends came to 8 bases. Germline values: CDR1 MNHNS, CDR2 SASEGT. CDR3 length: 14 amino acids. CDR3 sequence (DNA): TGTGCCAGCAGTGAAAGGGAACGTAATTCACCCCTCCACTTT. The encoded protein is CASSERERNSPLHF.

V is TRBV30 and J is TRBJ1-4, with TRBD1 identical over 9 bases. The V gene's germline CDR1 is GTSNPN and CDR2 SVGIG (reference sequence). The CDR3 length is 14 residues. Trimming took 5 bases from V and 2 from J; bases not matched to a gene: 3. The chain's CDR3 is CAWEGTGTNEKLFF. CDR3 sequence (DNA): TGTGCCTGGGAGGGGACAGGGACTAATGAAAAACTGTTTTTT.

The CDR3 protein is CASSPGTDNQPQHF. In nucleotides, the CDR3 is TGCGCCAGCAGCCCTGGGACAGACAATCAGCCCCAGCATTTT. V is TRBV5-1 and J is TRBJ1-5; 7 nucleotides match TRBD1. V gave up 4 bases and J gave up 3 bases; unmatched junction bases: 4. This CDR3 is 14 amino acids long. The germline gives CDR1 SGHRS, CDR2 YFSETQ.

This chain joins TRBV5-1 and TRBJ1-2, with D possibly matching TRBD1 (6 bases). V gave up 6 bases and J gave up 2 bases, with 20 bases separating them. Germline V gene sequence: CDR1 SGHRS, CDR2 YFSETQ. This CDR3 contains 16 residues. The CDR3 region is CASTSSGGPSNYGYTF. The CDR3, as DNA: TGCGCCAGCACGTCTTCTGGGGGCCCCTCCAACTATGGCTACACCTTC.

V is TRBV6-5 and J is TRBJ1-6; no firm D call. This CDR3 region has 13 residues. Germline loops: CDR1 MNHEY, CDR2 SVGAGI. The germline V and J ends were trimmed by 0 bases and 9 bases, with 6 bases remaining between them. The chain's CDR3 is CASSYSGVSPLHF. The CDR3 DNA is TGTGCCAGCAGTTACTCTGGGGTTTCACCCCTCCACTTT.

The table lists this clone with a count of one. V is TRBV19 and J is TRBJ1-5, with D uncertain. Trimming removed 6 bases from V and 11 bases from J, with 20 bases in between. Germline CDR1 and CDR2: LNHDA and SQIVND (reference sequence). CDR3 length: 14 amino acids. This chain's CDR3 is CASRRADLDPAQHF. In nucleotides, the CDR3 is TGTGCCAGTAGGCGAGCGGACCTGGATCCGGCCCAGCATTTT.